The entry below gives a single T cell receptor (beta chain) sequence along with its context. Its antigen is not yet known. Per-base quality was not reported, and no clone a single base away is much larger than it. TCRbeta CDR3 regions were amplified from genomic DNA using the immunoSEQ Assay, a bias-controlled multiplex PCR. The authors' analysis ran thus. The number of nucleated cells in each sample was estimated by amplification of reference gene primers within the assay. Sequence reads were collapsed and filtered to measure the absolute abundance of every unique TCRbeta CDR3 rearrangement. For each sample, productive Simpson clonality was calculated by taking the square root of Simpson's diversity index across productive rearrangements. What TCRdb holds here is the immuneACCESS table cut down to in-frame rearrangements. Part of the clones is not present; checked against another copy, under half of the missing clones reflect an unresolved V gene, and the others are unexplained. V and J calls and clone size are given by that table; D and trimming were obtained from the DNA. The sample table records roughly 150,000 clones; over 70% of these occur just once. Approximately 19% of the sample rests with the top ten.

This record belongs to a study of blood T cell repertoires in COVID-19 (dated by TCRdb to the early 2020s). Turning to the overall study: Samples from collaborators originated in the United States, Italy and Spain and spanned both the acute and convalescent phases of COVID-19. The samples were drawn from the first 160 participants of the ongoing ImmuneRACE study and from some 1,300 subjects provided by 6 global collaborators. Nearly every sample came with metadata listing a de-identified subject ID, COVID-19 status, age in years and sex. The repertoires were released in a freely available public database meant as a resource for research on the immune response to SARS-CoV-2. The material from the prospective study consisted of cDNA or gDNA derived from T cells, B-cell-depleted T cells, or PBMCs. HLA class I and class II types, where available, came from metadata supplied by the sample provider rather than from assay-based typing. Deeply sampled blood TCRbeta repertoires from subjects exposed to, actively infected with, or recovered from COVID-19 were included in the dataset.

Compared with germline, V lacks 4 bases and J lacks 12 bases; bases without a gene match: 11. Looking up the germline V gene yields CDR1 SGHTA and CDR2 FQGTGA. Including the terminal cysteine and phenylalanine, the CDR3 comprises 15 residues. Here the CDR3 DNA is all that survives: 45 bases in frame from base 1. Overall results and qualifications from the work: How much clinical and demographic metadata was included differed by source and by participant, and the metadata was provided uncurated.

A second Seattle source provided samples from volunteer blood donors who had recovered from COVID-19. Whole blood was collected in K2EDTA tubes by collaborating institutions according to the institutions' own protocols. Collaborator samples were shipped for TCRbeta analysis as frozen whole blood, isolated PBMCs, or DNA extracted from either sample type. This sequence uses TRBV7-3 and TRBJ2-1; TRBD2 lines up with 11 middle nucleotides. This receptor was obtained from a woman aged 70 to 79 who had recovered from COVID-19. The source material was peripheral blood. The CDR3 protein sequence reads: CASSSTSGAPRGQFF. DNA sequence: TGTGCCAGCAGCTCGACTAGCGGGGCCCCTCGGGGGCAGTTCTTC.